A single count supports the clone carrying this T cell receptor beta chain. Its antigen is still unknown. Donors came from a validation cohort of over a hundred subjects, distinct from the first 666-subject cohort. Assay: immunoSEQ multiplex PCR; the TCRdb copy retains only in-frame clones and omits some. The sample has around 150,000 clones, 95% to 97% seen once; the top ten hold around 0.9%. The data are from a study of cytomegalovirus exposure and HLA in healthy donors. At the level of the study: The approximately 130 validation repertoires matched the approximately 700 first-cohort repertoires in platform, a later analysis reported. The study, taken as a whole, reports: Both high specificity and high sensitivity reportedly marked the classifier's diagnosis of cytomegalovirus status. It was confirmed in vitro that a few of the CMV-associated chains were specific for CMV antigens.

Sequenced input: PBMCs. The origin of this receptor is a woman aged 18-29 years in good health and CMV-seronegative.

The CDR3 sequence is CASSLRGEGTEAFF. DNA for the CDR3: TGTGCCAGCAGTCTCAGGGGAGAGGGCACTGAAGCTTTCTTT. This chain links TRBV6-6 with TRBJ1-1, with D possibly TRBD1 on 6 matching bases. The ends were cut back, 5 bases at V and 4 bases at J, with 14 bases in the middle. CDR3 size: 14 residues. The germline V gene encodes CDR1 MNHNY and CDR2 SVGAGI (reference sequence).